This T cell receptor (beta chain) was found in a study of T cell responses to AZD1222 COVID-19 vaccine. Notes on the study in general: Sampling that yielded the repertoires occurred only after the peak T cell response.

The assay was immunoSEQ multiplex PCR, and TCRdb's table has in-frame clones only and misses some. This table holds some 140,000 clones, less than 90% found once. Comments on this clone: Its antigen is not known.

This clonotype originated in an adult in good health. Material: peripheral blood, obtained on day 0 of MenACWY control vaccination.

The CDR3 DNA follows: TGTGCCAGCAGTTACGGGACAGGACTCTATGGCTACACCTTC. It yields the protein CASSYGTGLYGYTF. This chain links TRBV6-5 with TRBJ1-2, with TRBD1 identical over 8 bases. The CDR3 length is 14 residues. V gave up 2 bases and J gave up 4 bases; unmatched junction bases: 3. Germline V gives CDR1 MNHEY, CDR2 SVGAGI.